This record looks at one TCR beta chain sequence and its context. Its cognate antigen has yet to be identified. Per-base qualities were not stored, and no clone one base away is much larger. The time point label corresponds to: baseline before oral tofacitinib. Lesional scalp punch biopsies and peripheral blood were collected from alopecia areata patients. After PBMCs were isolated by density centrifugation and stained for CD3, CD4 and CD8, a FACSAria was used to sort CD4+ and CD8+ T cells. These data belong to a study of CD8+ T cells in alopecia areata (dated by TCRdb to 2017 to 2018). A note on the overall study: Treated patients were enrolled in an open-label pilot trial of oral tofacitinib, 5 to 10 mg twice daily, for moderate-to-severe alopecia areata. RNA was obtained with the PAXgene miRNA kit for fixed scalp, the miRNeasy kit for PBMCs, and the RNeasy kit for mouse skin. High-throughput TCRbeta sequencing was used to examine T cell clonal expansion in alopecia areata in both the C3H/HeJ mouse model and human patients. In humans, TCRbeta sequencing was performed on scalp tissue and on sorted CD4+ and CD8+ peripheral blood T cells from healthy controls and from patients with patchy or totalis/universalis alopecia areata. Scalp clonality was compared among normal scalp (n=4), patchy alopecia areata scalp (n=8), and alopecia totalis/universalis scalp (n=8). Patients stayed on tofacitinib for 6 to 18 months and then had 6 months of follow-up off drug so that delayed response and recurrence could be assessed. Biopsies were taken from tofacitinib-treated patients at baseline and at 4 and 24 weeks of treatment, and a later scalp biopsy was taken in several of the tofacitinib-treated patients. Amplification of TCRbeta CDR3 regions was done by immunoSEQ multiplex PCR using 35 Vbeta forward primers and 13 Jbeta reverse primers. Overall results and qualifications from the work: Unlike mouse skin, which is dominated by gammadelta T cells, normal human skin has resident alphabeta T cells that are also sequenced, and this complicates analysis of the scalp TCR repertoire. TCR sequences shared between patients were less clear than in mice, possibly partly because of HLA diversity in the patient population. Compared with normal scalp, lesional scalp, particularly in alopecia totalis/universalis, had higher clonality and more expanded CD8+ clones, which suggests antigenic drive.

Libraries were made using the immunoSEQ multiplex PCR assay. For TCR sequencing, RNA was extracted from every sample and reverse transcribed into cDNA to serve as template. First-strand cDNA was synthesized using SuperScript III with a 2:1 mix of oligo-dT and random hexamers. A synthetic immune receptor repertoire was used to assess amplification bias, and residual bias was removed computationally. The paper's data handling went like this. Raw reads were preprocessed to remove errors, and CDR3 was defined according to IMGT conventions as the region from the conserved cysteine to phenylalanine. Clonality was computed by normalizing Shannon entropy by log2 of the number of productive unique TCRs and subtracting the result from 1. CD4 or CD8 identity of scalp clones was inferred by cross-referencing scalp TCRbeta sequences with sorted blood CD4 and CD8 repertoires. TCRdb re-hosts the immuneACCESS table, in-frame sequences only. Its copies lack some clones; in the studies checked, an unresolved V gene accounts for under half of them, and the cause for the rest is not known. The D gene and trimming were derived from the DNA, and the V and J assignments and clone size from that table. This sample gives tens of thousands of clones in total; approximately 58% of them show up just once. The ten largest clones add up to over 15% of the sample.

Trimming removed 2 bases from V and 9 bases from J, leaving 16 bases between the germline ends. CDR1 and CDR2 are drawn from the germline V gene: MDHEN, SYDVKM. The CDR3 has 15 amino acids, counting the end cysteine and phenylalanine. The DNA shown is the 45-base CDR3, in frame from base 1. The source of this sequence is a human donor with alopecia areata. The input for sequencing was CD8+ T cells sorted from blood, taken at week 0. Rearrangement joined TRBV28 to TRBJ1-4; a tentative D match to TRBD1 spans 5 bases. For the CDR3, the sequence is CASSLLAGFTKKLFF. The nucleotide sequence reads TGTGCCAGCAGTTTACTCGCAGGGTTCACTAAAAAACTGTTTTTT.